This TCR beta chain was recovered during a study of cytomegalovirus exposure and HLA in healthy donors. Points from the study as a whole: High sensitivity and specificity were reportedly achieved when the classifier diagnosed cytomegalovirus status. A later analysis found first-cohort TCR clusters tended to co-occur in the approximately 120 validation repertoires.

About this clone itself: Its antigen is undetermined.

Assay: immunoSEQ multiplex PCR; the TCRdb copy retains only in-frame clones and omits some. The data hold 150,000 to 200,000 clones, with around 88% observed a single time. The study drew the donors from its approximately 130-subject validation cohort, separate from the approximately 700-subject first cohort. Germline V lookup: CDR1 SGHRS, CDR2 YFSETQ. V gave up 0 bases and J gave up 1 base, with 8 bases separating them. This CDR3 spans 15 amino acids. The specimen was PBMCs. The origin of this receptor is a woman between 18 and 29 years old in good health and CMV-seronegative. This rearrangement joins TRBV5-1 to TRBJ1-5; D is perhaps TRBD1 (5 bases). CDR3 nucleotides: TGCGCCAGCAGCTTGGAGGGGAAGAGCAATCAGCCCCAGCATTTT. Protein: CASSLEGKSNQPQHF.